This T cell receptor (beta chain) was identified during a study of blood T cell repertoires in COVID-19 (dated by TCRdb to the early 2020s). In terms of the full investigation: ImmuneRACE Cohort 3 recovered participants were defined by two consecutive negative NP/OP PCR tests, healthcare professional clearance, or symptom resolution. The samples were drawn from two sources: the first 160 participants of the ongoing ImmuneRACE study, and some 1,300 subjects contributed by 6 global collaborators. Nearly every sample came with metadata listing a de-identified subject ID, COVID-19 status, age in years and sex. A freely available public database, intended as a resource for researchers studying the immune response to SARS-CoV-2, is where the repertoires were released. The material from the prospective study consisted of cDNA or gDNA derived from T cells, B-cell-depleted T cells, or PBMCs. Where HLA class I and class II types were available, the types were taken from metadata supplied by the sample provider, not from assay-based typing. The collaborator samples originated in the United States, Italy and Spain and spanned the acute and convalescent phases of COVID-19. The dataset comprised deeply sampled blood TCRbeta repertoires from subjects exposed to, actively infected with, or recovered from COVID-19. Summary of the overall study and its limitations: Clinical and demographic metadata were provided uncurated, with the amount varying by source and participant.

Participants in the prospective study were aged roughly 18 to 89 years, lived in some 24 United States geographic areas, and enrolled through a virtual design. In the prospective study, cohorts were assigned on the basis of participant-reported clinical history obtained from a screening survey and a study questionnaire. In the prospective study, mobile phlebotomists collected whole blood, serum and a nasopharyngeal or oropharyngeal swab from each participant. Participants in the prospective study had the option to provide additional blood draws and questionnaires over a roughly 2-month period. Before DNA extraction, prospective study blood samples were shipped either frozen or at room temperature. TCRbeta CDR3 regions were amplified from genomic DNA by means of the immunoSEQ Assay, a bias-controlled multiplex PCR. The study's processing was this. Nucleated cell counts per sample were estimated from amplification of reference gene primers within the assay. To quantify the absolute abundance of each unique TCRbeta CDR3 rearrangement, sequence reads were collapsed and filtered. For each sample, productive Simpson clonality was calculated as the square root of Simpson's diversity index across productive rearrangements. The clones in this table, taken by TCRdb from immuneACCESS, are in-frame only. Not every clone is retained; where verified, under half of the shortfall comes from an unresolved V gene, and the cause of the rest is unknown. V, J and clone size were drawn from that table, and D and trimming were deduced from the DNA. The table for this sample lists fewer than 250,000 clones; roughly 91% of them were counted only once. The ten largest clonotypes hold more than 7% of the sample.

Comment on this clone: It lacks a known antigen. No base quality information exists; no much larger clone differs at one position.

From the cysteine up to the phenylalanine, the CDR3 has a length of 16 residues. The entry retains the CDR3 DNA only, 48 bases that are in frame from base 1. V loses 5 bases at its end and J loses 3 bases; junction bases beyond the gene matches: 12. The CDR1 and CDR2 encoded by the germline V gene are SNHLY and FYNNEI. This receptor was taken from a man aged 25 to 40 in a cohort exposed to, infected with or recovered from COVID-19 (not recorded which). The chain is encoded by TRBV2 joined to TRBJ2-7, with 8 central nucleotides matching TRBD1. The sample consisted of PBMCs or T cells enriched from blood (not recorded which). The CDR3 sequence is CASSFQRTTGGYEQYF. DNA sequence: TGTGCCAGCAGTTTTCAGAGGACCACAGGGGGCTACGAGCAGTACTTC.